The present entry profiles one TCR beta chain with its context. No antigen is known for it. Two lung cancer pathologists independently confirmed each histologic diagnosis. Clones were read by immunoSEQ multiplex PCR, and TCRdb kept only the in-frame ones, dropping some. The sample records about 2,000 clones, approximately 86% being singletons. The record originates from a study of immune evolution from preneoplasia to lung adenocarcinoma. Study observations and caveats: Normal lung had the highest top T cell clone frequencies. Later-stage lesions seemingly showed higher T cell density and diversity than normal lung.

Trimming left V 3 bases short and J 4 bases short, with 17 bases between. CDR3 size: 15 residues. From germline, CDR1 is SGDLS and CDR2 YYNGEE. This sequence was found in a person between 65 and 79 years old with lung adenocarcinoma. The specimen was FFPE adjacent normal lung tissue. The V gene is TRBV9, the J gene TRBJ2-7; D is tentatively TRBD1 or TRBD2 (6 bases each). The CDR3: CASSEGGGARYEQYF. CDR3 in DNA: TGTGCCAGCAGCGAGGGGGGTGGGGCCAGGTACGAGCAGTACTTC.